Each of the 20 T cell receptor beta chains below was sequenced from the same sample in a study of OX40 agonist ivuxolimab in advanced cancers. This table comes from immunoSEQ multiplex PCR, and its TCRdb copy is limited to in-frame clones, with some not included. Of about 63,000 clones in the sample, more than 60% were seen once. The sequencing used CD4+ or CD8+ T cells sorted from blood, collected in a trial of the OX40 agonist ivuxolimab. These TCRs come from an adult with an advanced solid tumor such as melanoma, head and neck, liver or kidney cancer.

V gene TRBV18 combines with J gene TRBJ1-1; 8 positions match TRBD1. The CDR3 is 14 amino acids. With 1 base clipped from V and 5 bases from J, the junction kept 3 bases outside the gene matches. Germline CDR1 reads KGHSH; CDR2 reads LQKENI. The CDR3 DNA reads TGTGCCAGCTCACCACAGGGACAGGCGACTGAAGCTTTCTTT. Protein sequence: CASSPQGQATEAFF.

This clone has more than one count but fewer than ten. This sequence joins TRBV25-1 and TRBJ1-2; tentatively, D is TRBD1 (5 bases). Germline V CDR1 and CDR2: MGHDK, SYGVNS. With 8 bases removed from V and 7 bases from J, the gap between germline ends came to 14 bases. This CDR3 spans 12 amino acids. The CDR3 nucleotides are TGTGCCAGCCAACAAAACGGGGGTGGCTACACCTTC. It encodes CASQQNGGGYTF.

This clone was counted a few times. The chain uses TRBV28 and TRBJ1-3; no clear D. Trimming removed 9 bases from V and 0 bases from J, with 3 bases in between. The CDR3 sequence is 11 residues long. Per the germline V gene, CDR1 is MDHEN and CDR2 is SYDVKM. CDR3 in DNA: TGTGCCAGTTTCTCTGGAAACACCATATATTTT. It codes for CASFSGNTIYF.

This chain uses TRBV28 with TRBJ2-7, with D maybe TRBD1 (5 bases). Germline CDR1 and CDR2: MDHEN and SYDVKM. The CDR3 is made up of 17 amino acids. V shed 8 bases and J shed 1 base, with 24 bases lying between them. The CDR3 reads CASGKRRGSLESYEQYF. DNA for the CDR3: TGTGCCAGCGGAAAACGAAGGGGTTCCCTGGAGTCCTACGAGCAGTACTTC.

In DNA form, the CDR3 reads TGTGCCAGCAGTGAAGCGTTGGGACAGGGGGACGGCTACACCTTC. Protein: CASSEALGQGDGYTF. The V and J genes are TRBV2 and TRBJ1-2; TRBD1 aligns across 11 bases. The V gene end was trimmed by 0 bases and the J gene end by 8 bases; junction bases not matched to a gene: 5. The CDR3 spans 15 residues. Germline V lookup: CDR1 SNHLY, CDR2 FYNNEI.

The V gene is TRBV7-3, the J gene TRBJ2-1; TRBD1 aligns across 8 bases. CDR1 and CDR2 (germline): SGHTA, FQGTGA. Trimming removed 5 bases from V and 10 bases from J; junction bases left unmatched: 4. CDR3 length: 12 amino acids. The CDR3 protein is CASSKDRVEQFF. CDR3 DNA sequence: TGTGCCAGCAGCAAGGACAGGGTCGAGCAGTTCTTC.

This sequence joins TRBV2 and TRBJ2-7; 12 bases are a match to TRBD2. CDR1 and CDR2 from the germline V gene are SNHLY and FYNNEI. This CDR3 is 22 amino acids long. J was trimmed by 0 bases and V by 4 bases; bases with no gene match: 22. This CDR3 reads CASSGQGISRLAGGRSSYEQYF. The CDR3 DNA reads TGTGCCAGCAGTGGGCAGGGTATAAGCAGGCTAGCGGGAGGGCGGAGCTCCTACGAGCAGTACTTC.

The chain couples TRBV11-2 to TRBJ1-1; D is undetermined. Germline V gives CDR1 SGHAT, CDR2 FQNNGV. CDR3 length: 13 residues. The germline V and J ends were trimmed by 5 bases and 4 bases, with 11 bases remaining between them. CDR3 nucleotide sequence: TGTGCCAGCAGCCCAGGAGAAGCCACTGAAGCTTTCTTT. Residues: CASSPGEATEAFF.

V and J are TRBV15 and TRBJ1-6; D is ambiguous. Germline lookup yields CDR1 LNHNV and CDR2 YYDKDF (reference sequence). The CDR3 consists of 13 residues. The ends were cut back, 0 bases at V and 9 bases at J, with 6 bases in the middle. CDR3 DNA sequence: TGTGCCACCAGCAGAGATCGGGGTTCACCCCTCCACTTT. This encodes CATSRDRGSPLHF.

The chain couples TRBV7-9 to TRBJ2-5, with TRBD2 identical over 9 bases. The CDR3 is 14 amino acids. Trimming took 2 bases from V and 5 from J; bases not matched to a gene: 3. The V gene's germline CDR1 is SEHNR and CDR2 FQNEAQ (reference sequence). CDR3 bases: TGTGCCAGCAGCTTACCAGCGGGGGGTGAGACCCAGTACTTC. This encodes CASSLPAGGETQYF.

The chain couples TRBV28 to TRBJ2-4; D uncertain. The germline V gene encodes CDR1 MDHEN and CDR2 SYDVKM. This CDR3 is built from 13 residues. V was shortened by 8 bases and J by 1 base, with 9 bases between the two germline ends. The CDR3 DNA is TGTGCCAGCTTCGAATCGGCCAAAAACATTCAGTACTTC. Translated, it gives CASFESAKNIQYF.

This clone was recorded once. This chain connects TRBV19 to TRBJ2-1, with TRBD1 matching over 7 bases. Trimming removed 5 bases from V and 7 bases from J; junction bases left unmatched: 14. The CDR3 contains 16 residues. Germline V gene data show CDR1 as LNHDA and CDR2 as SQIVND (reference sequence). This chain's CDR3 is CASSGRQGRAENEQFF. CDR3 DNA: TGTGCCAGTAGTGGGCGACAGGGCCGCGCGGAGAATGAGCAGTTCTTC. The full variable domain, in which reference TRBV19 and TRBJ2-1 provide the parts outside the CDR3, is DGGITQSPKYLFRKEGQNVTLSCEQNLNHDAMYWYRQDPGQGLRLIYYSQIVNDFQKGDIAEGYSVSREKKESFPLTVTSAQKNPTAFYLCASSGRQGRAENEQFFGPGTRLTVL.

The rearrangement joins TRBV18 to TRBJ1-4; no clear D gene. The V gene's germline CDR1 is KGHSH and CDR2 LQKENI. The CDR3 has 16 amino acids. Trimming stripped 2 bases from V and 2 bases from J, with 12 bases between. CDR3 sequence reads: CASSPAGSATNEKLFF. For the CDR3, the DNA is TGTGCCAGCTCACCAGCAGGCTCAGCGACTAATGAAAAACTGTTTTTT.

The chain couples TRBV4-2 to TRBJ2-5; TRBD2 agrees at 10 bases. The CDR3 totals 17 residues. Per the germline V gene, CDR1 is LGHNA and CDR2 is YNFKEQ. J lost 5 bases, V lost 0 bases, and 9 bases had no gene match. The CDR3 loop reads CASSQEGLAGVGETQYF. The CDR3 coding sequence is TGTGCCAGCAGCCAAGAAGGGCTAGCGGGGGTTGGGGAGACCCAGTACTTC.

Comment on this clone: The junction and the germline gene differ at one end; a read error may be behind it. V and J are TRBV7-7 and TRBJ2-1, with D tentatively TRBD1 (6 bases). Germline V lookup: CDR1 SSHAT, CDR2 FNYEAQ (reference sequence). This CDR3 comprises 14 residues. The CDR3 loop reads CASSQGTSNNEQFF. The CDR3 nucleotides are TGTGCTAGCAGCCAAGGGACAAGTAACAATGAGCAGTTCTTC.

The CDR3 loop is CATRTDSRWGGTGELFF. CDR3 DNA sequence: TGCGCGACTCGAACCGACTCCAGGTGGGGCGGAACCGGGGAGCTGTTTTTT. V usage is TRBV5-1 and J usage is TRBJ2-2, with D tentatively TRBD1 (5 bases). Germline lookup yields CDR1 SGHRS and CDR2 YFSETQ. The CDR3 is 17 residues long.

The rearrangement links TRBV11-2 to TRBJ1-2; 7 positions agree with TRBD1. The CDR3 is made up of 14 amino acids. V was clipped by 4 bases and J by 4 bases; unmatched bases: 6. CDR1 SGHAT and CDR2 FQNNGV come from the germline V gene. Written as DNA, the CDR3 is TGTGCCAGCAGCTCCCAACGACAGGGCTATGGCTACACCTTC. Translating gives CASSSQRQGYGYTF. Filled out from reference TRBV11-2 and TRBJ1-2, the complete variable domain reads EAGVAQSPRYKIIEKRQSVAFWCNPISGHATLYWYQQILGQGPKLLIQFQNNGVVDDSQLPKDRFSAERLKGVDSTLKIQPAKLEDSAVYLCASSSQRQGYGYTFGSGTRLTVV.

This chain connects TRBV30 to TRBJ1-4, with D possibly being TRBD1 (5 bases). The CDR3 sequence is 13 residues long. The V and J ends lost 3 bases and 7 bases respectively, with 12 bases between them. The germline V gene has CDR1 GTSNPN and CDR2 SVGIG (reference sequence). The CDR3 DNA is TGTGCCTGGAGGAAGTCAGGGAGTGAAAAACTGTTTTTT. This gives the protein CAWRKSGSEKLFF.

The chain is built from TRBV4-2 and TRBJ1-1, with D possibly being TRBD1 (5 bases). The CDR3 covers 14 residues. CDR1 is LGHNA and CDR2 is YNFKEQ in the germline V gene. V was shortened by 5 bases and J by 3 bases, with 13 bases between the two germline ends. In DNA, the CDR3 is TGTGCCAGCAGCTTCGGGGCCTCGGACACTGAAGCTTTCTTT. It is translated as CASSFGASDTEAFF.

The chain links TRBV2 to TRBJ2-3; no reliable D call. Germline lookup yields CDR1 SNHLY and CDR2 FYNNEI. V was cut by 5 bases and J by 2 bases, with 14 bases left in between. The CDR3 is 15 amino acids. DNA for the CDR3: TGTGCCAGCAGTAGGGCAGTAGGAGACACAGATACGCAGTATTTT. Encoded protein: CASSRAVGDTDTQYF. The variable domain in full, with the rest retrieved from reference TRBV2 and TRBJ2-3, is EPEVTQTPSHQVTQMGQEVILRCVPISNHLYFYWYRQILGQKVEFLVSFYNNEISEKSEIFDDQFSVERPDGSNFTLKIRSTKLEDSAMYFCASSRAVGDTDTQYFGPGTRLTVL.